These 23 T cell receptor beta chains came from one sample sequenced in a study of identical twins. TCRdb called the 5' RACE reads again in MiXCR, with one record for every CDR3 protein. The profile covers fewer than 550,000 distinct CDR3 sequences, with 15% appearing a single time and around 0.48% taken by the ten largest. This sample was also put to use in a study of yellow fever vaccine responses in identical twins.

The material sequenced was CD4+ T cells sorted from blood. These receptors all come from a woman between 18 and 29 years old in good health.

This clonotype was recorded a few times. The J gene is TRBJ1-2, the V gene TRBV28, with D perhaps TRBD1 (5 bases). The V end was cut by 2 bases, the J end by 5 bases, with 6 bases between. The germline V gene has CDR1 MDHEN and CDR2 SYDVKM. The CDR3 is made up of 12 amino acids. This CDR3 is CASSLKGYGYTF. The CDR3 region has the DNA TGTGCCAGCAGTTTAAAGGGGTATGGCTACACCTTC.

The rearrangement joins TRBV29-1 to TRBJ2-3, with 7 bases lining up with TRBD2. This CDR3 region has 15 residues. Germline CDR1 reads SQVTM; CDR2 reads ANQGSEA. V lost 6 bases to trimming and J lost 4 bases; unmatched junction nucleotides: 13. CDR3 protein: CSVPRLAQIPDTQYF. In DNA, the CDR3 is TGCAGCGTACCCCGACTAGCACAAATCCCAGATACGCAGTATTTT.

This clonotype showed up many times. This chain links TRBV12-3 or TRBV12-4 with TRBJ2-4, with D perhaps matching TRBD1 (6 bases). The CDR3 runs to 14 residues. V lost 5 bases and J 3 bases, leaving 11 bases between the germline ends. This CDR3 reads CASSPQGGKNIQYF. CDR3 DNA: TGTGCCAGCAGTCCACAGGGTGGCAAAAACATTCAGTACTTC.

This clonotype was detected only a few times. J is TRBJ2-3 and V is TRBV7-8, with D unclear. Trimming removed 1 base at V and 6 bases at J, with 14 bases between. Germline CDR1 reads SGHVS; CDR2 reads FQNEAQ. The CDR3 loop spans 15 amino acids. The CDR3, as DNA: TGTGCCAGCAGCTTAGACCCTGTGGCCGAGGATACGCAGTATTTT. Protein sequence: CASSLDPVAEDTQYF.

The chain recombines TRBV12-3 or TRBV12-4 with TRBJ2-2; 7 bases align to TRBD1. V lost 5 bases to trimming and J lost 5 bases; unmatched junction nucleotides: 14. The CDR3 totals 17 residues. The CDR3 spells CASSLGAGGSRTGELFF. CDR3 coding DNA: TGTGCCAGCAGTCTAGGTGCAGGGGGAAGTAGGACCGGGGAGCTGTTTTTT.

The V and J genes are TRBV4-2 and TRBJ2-7, with D possibly TRBD1 on 5 matching bases. The CDR3 has 13 residues. Trimming cost V 0 bases and J 6 bases, with 9 bases left between them. CDR1 and CDR2 from the germline V gene are LGHNA and YNFKEQ. CDR3 region: CASSQDAGREQYF. In DNA, the CDR3 is TGTGCCAGCAGCCAAGACGCAGGGCGCGAGCAGTACTTC.

This clonotype was found many times. The chain combines TRBV12-3 or TRBV12-4 with TRBJ2-2, with 7 bases lining up with TRBD1. CDR3 length: 14 residues. The trim removed 2 bases at V and 5 bases at J, leaving 2 bases unmatched. The CDR3 region has the DNA TGTGCCAGCAGTTTATCAGGGGGAACCGGGGAGCTGTTTTTT. It is translated as CASSLSGGTGELFF.

This clonotype has at least ten counts. The chain uses TRBV5-1 and TRBJ2-3; TRBD1 agrees at 8 bases. V trimming: 0 bases; J trimming: 0 bases; junction bases outside the gene matches: 0. Germline lookup yields CDR1 SGHRS and CDR2 YFSETQ. CDR3 length: 15 residues. CDR3 residues: CASSLDRGSTDTQYF. CDR3 nucleotide sequence: TGCGCCAGCAGCTTGGACAGGGGGAGCACAGATACGCAGTATTTT.

There are a few counts of this clonotype. Here the CDR3 DNA reads TGTGCCAGCAGCCAAGCCGGGAGGAGGGGCAATGAGCAGTTCTTC. It translates to CASSQAGRRGNEQFF. The chain links TRBV5-4 to TRBJ2-1; TRBD2 matches at 7 bases. V shed 4 bases, J shed 6 bases, and the junction held 10 bases outside the gene matches. The length of the CDR3 is 15 residues. In germline, CDR1 is SGHNT, CDR2 YYREEE (reference sequence).

The chain uses TRBV15 and TRBJ2-1; 7 bases match TRBD2. The germline V gene has CDR1 LNHNV and CDR2 YYDKDF (reference sequence). After removal of 2 bases from V and 10 bases from J, the junction contained 14 bases not matched to a gene. CDR3 length: 16 amino acids. CDR3 coding DNA: TGTGCCACCAGCAGAAAACTTCAAGCGGGGAAATGGGAGCAGTTCTTC. This encodes CATSRKLQAGKWEQFF.

This clonotype was picked up a small number of times. The genes are TRBV12-3 or TRBV12-4 and TRBJ2-2; D possibly corresponds to TRBD1 (6 bases). Trimming left V 5 bases short and J 0 bases short, with 13 bases between. The CDR3 is 16 residues long. In nucleotides, the CDR3 is TGTGCCAGCAGTGTTAACAGGGATTCGAACACCGGGGAGCTGTTTTTT. Translated: CASSVNRDSNTGELFF.

This clonotype was seen a handful of times. The rearrangement joins TRBV29-1 to TRBJ2-5; 12 positions match TRBD1. Per the germline V gene, CDR1 is SQVTM and CDR2 is ANQGSEA. Trimming at V came to 7 bases and at J to 5 bases, leaving 8 bases not matched to a gene. The CDR3 is 14 amino acids. The CDR3 reads CSGRDRGQWETQYF. The CDR3 DNA sequence: TGCAGCGGCCGGGACAGGGGGCAGTGGGAGACCCAGTACTTC.

This clonotype was seen a handful of times. The CDR3 loop is CASSLDRGWETQYF. The CDR3 DNA sequence: TGTGCCAGCAGTCTGGACAGGGGCTGGGAGACCCAGTACTTC. The chain recombines TRBV28 with TRBJ2-5, with 9 bases matching TRBD1. The germline CDR1 and CDR2 sequences are MDHEN and SYDVKM. Trimming removed 5 bases from V and 5 bases from J; junction bases left unmatched: 6. This CDR3 comprises 14 residues. The whole variable domain, remainder taken from reference TRBV28 and TRBJ2-5, is DVKVTQSSRYLVKRTGEKVFLECVQDMDHENMFWYRQDPGLGLRLIYFSYDVKMKEKGDIPEGYSVSREKKERFSLILESASTNQTSMYLCASSLDRGWETQYFGPGTRLLVL.

As concerns this clonotype: Relative to the germline gene, one junction end is altered; a read error may explain this. V gene TRBV20-1 combines with J gene TRBJ2-1; TRBD2 matches 15 bases. Germline loops: CDR1 DFQATT, CDR2 SNEGSKA (reference sequence). CDR3 length equals 17 residues. The CDR3 DNA sequence: TGCAGCGCTAAAAGAGGACTAGCGGGGGGGGTGCACAATGAGCAGTTCTTC. Translated: CSAKRGLAGGVHNEQFF.

Only a few counts were recorded for this clonotype. This chain joins TRBV7-2 and TRBJ2-3; D ambiguous. The CDR3 length is 14 residues. V was trimmed by 2 bases and J by 4 bases, leaving 10 bases between them. Germline values: CDR1 SGHTA, CDR2 FQGNSA. For the CDR3, the DNA is TGTGCCAGCAGCTTAAACGTGCCCTCAGATACGCAGTATTTT. As protein: CASSLNVPSDTQYF.

The rearrangement joins TRBV11-3 to TRBJ2-1; the match to TRBD2 covers 11 bases. J was trimmed by 5 bases and V by 7 bases; bases with no gene match: 4. The CDR3 has 14 amino acids. Germline CDR1 reads SGHNT; CDR2 reads YENEEA. The CDR3 bases are TGTGCCAGCACCGGACTAGCGGGCGACAATGAGCAGTTCTTC. This gives the protein CASTGLAGDNEQFF.

The V call is TRBV7-9, the J call TRBJ2-3; 9 positions match TRBD1. V was pared by 1 base and J by 0 bases, with 5 bases of the junction left unmatched. CDR1 is SEHNR and CDR2 is FQNEAQ in the germline V gene (reference sequence). This CDR3 is built from 17 residues. CDR3 in amino acids: CASSLEDRGFSTDTQYF. In nucleotides, the CDR3 is TGTGCCAGCAGCTTAGAAGACAGGGGGTTTAGCACAGATACGCAGTATTTT.

This rearrangement joins TRBV6-6 to TRBJ2-7; a weak D match, TRBD2 (5 bases). CDR3 length: 13 amino acids. Germline CDR1 is MNHNY and CDR2 is SVGAGI (reference sequence). V lost 0 bases and J lost 6, with 9 bases in between. CDR3 in DNA: TGTGCCAGCAGTTACTCGAGGGAAGGCGAGCAGTACTTC. Its translation: CASSYSREGEQYF.

The CDR3 sequence is CASSQGGRPENIQYF. As DNA, the CDR3 is TGTGCCAGCAGCCAAGGGGGGCGTCCTGAAAACATTCAGTACTTC. The rearrangement links TRBV4-2 to TRBJ2-4, with a tentative D call TRBD1 (6 bases). Between the trimmed V and J ends, which lost 1 base and 5 bases, there was a span of 12 bases. CDR1 and CDR2 (germline): LGHNA, YNFKEQ. This CDR3 is built from 15 residues.

The rearrangement joins TRBV5-1 to TRBJ2-5, with 16 nucleotides matching TRBD2. Germline values: CDR1 SGHRS, CDR2 YFSETQ. The CDR3 spans 16 residues. The trim removed 7 bases at V and 5 bases at J, leaving 8 bases unmatched. CDR3 residues: CASGPGLAGGPETQYF. DNA of the CDR3: TGCGCCAGCGGACCGGGACTAGCGGGAGGGCCGGAGACCCAGTACTTC.

The gene calls are TRBV5-6 and TRBJ2-7, with a possible D match to TRBD1 (6 bases). Deletions cut 2 bases from V and 3 bases from J, with 9 bases between. The germline CDR1 and CDR2 sequences are SGHDT and YYEEEE. The CDR3 is 13 amino acids. The DNA for the CDR3 is TGTGCCAGCAGCTTCTCCAGGGGCTACGAGCAGTACGTC. Its translation is CASSFSRGYEQYV.

The chain combines TRBV12-3 or TRBV12-4 with TRBJ2-2; D is undetermined. Deletions cut 10 bases from V and 6 bases from J, with 12 bases between. The CDR3 length is 12 residues. The DNA for the CDR3 is TGTGCCACGACGAAGTTTGCCGGGGAGCTGTTTTTT. It codes for CATTKFAGELFF.

V is TRBV11-1 and J is TRBJ2-7; TRBD2 matches at 8 bases. With V trimmed by 5 bases and J by 2 bases, 14 bases remained unmatched. Germline CDR1 is SGHAT and CDR2 is FQDESV (reference sequence). The CDR3 sequence is 17 residues long. CDR3 sequence: CASSPMGGTRSTYEQYF. CDR3 bases: TGTGCCAGCAGCCCCATGGGAGGGACTAGGAGCACCTACGAGCAGTACTTC.